This T cell receptor (beta chain) derives from a study of T-cell reconstitution after alpha-beta-depleted transplantation in children. The TCRbeta library was prepared with unique molecular identifiers. One entry per CDR3 protein results from TCRdb running MiXCR on the PCR reads. The data show about 310,000 distinct CDR3 sequences, with over 20% seen just once and approximately 11% held by the top ten. With regard to this clonotype: The target antigen is unknown.

General study findings and limits: By about two months after transplant, alpha-beta T cells reportedly arose from several hundred graft clones that had expanded.

The V and J ends lost 2 bases and 7 bases respectively, with 14 bases between them. Per germline, CDR1 SEHNR and CDR2 FQNEAQ (reference sequence). The CDR3 loop spans 15 amino acids. Source: PBMCs, mostly from graft donor cells, taken 180 days after TCRalphabeta/CD19-depleted stem cell transplant. The chain links TRBV7-9 to TRBJ1-4; D unresolved. This TCR came from a male patient younger than 18 who had a stem cell transplant for acute lymphoblastic leukemia, so the T cells may come from the graft donor. CDR3 sequence reads: CASSLRRNGIEKLFF. The CDR3, as DNA: TGTGCCAGCAGCTTACGAAGGAACGGTATTGAAAAACTGTTTTTT.